Shown below are 17 T cell receptor beta chains from a single sample sequenced in a study of patients and donors after allogeneic stem cell transplantation (dated by TCRdb to between 2020 and 2021). The method behind the library was RT-PCR. Sequencing was carried out with a NextSeq 550. TCRdb reworked the public reads: Q25 trimming with fastp, MiXCR clone assembly, productive beta chains retained. One record per CDR3 amino acid sequence lists the most common genes and DNA. This sample has about 410,000 distinct CDR3 sequences in its table, and around 16% of those were observed once. The ten largest clones add up to less than 9.5% of the sample. Sequencing was done on a sample of blood, either unsorted or a sorted T cell fraction (not recorded which). Receptor source: a human donor who was either an allogeneic HSCT recipient or a stem cell or donor lymphocyte infusion donor (not recorded which). It is not recorded whose cells these are; they may come from a transplant donor.

This clonotype was counted only a few times. V is TRBV18 and J is TRBJ1-2; D not certain. There are 14 residues in the CDR3. The germline V gene encodes CDR1 KGHSH and CDR2 LQKENI. Trimming removed 5 bases at V and 1 base at J, with 11 bases between. CDR3 amino acids: CASSEATSNYGYTF. The CDR3 DNA reads as TGTGCCAGCTCAGAGGCGACAAGTAACTATGGCTACACCTTC.

This clonotype appeared a few times. The chain recombines TRBV4-2 with TRBJ2-1; 7 bases align to TRBD1. J was trimmed by 4 bases and V by 3 bases; bases with no gene match: 3. Germline CDR1 is LGHNA and CDR2 is YNFKEQ. This CDR3 is built from 14 residues. This CDR3 reads CASSQTGLYNEQFF. The CDR3 DNA is TGTGCCAGCAGCCAGACAGGGTTGTACAATGAGCAGTTCTTC.

In its sample, this clonotype was seen a few times. This chain uses TRBV25-1 with TRBJ2-2, with 14 bases identical to TRBD2. Germline values: CDR1 MGHDK, CDR2 SYGVNS. The CDR3 contains 17 residues. V lost 6 bases, J lost 6 bases, and 9 bases stayed unmatched. In nucleotides, the CDR3 is TGTGCCAGCAGGAAGACTAGCGGGGGGGCCGAGTCCGGGGAGCTGTTTTTT. Its translation is CASRKTSGGAESGELFF.

Ten or more counts support this clonotype. The V and J genes are TRBV7-2 and TRBJ1-1; D is unresolved. The germline gives CDR1 SGHTA, CDR2 FQGNSA. This CDR3 spans 12 amino acids. V shed 5 bases and J shed 0 bases, with 4 bases lying between them. The CDR3 loop reads CASSRLNTEAFF. CDR3 DNA: TGTGCCAGCAGCCGACTGAACACTGAAGCTTTCTTT.

Written as DNA, the CDR3 is TGCAGTGCTAGAGATGAGATCCTCTATGGCTACACCTTC. Translating it yields CSARDEILYGYTF. The chain is built from TRBV20-1 and TRBJ1-2; D is unresolved. The germline V gene has CDR1 DFQATT and CDR2 SNEGSKA (reference sequence). The CDR3 is 13 amino acids. V lost 0 bases to trimming and J lost 4 bases, with 9 bases between them.

This chain joins TRBV6-2 or TRBV6-3 and TRBJ2-3, with 10 nucleotides matching TRBD2. Germline V CDR1 and CDR2: MNHEY, SVGEGT. This CDR3 contains 18 residues. V shed 8 bases, J shed 1 base, and the junction held 15 bases outside the gene matches. CDR3 nucleotides: TGTGCCAGCCGTACCGCGAGTTTACTAGCGGGACGCACAGATACGCAGTATTTT. The encoded protein is CASRTASLLAGRTDTQYF.

The V call is TRBV24-1, the J call TRBJ2-3, with D possibly matching TRBD1 (6 bases). Trimming stripped 5 bases from V and 3 bases from J, with 11 bases between. This CDR3 contains 14 residues. CDR1 and CDR2 from the germline V gene are KGHDR and SFDVKD. The CDR3 sequence: CATSGRGPTDTQYF. The CDR3 DNA reads as TGTGCCACCAGTGGCAGGGGCCCAACAGATACGCAGTATTTT.

The rearrangement links TRBV11-1 to TRBJ2-3; 10 bases align to TRBD2. Germline V CDR1 and CDR2: SGHAT, FQDESV (reference sequence). V dropped 5 bases and J dropped 0; count of bases not matched to a gene: 11. The CDR3 has 18 residues. The CDR3: CASSGPGLARYSTDTQYF. The CDR3 DNA follows: TGTGCCAGCAGCGGACCGGGACTAGCGCGTTATAGCACAGATACGCAGTATTTT.

This rearrangement joins TRBV7-9 to TRBJ1-1, with no clear D. The length of the CDR3 is 15 residues. From germline, CDR1 is SEHNR and CDR2 FQNEAQ (reference sequence). Between the trimmed V and J ends, which lost 1 base and 4 bases, there was a span of 13 bases. In nucleotides, the CDR3 is TGTGCCAGCAGCTTAGAGCTAGGGTTAGTCACTGAAGCTTTCTTT. Translation gives CASSLELGLVTEAFF.

This clonotype was found a few times. The chain is built from TRBV5-1 and TRBJ1-2; D is perhaps TRBD1 (6 bases). The CDR3 contains 17 residues. V lost 3 bases to trimming and J lost 6 bases, with 24 bases between them. Per germline, CDR1 SGHRS and CDR2 YFSETQ. CDR3 nucleotide sequence: TGCGCCAGCAGCTGGTTGGTGTTCCCAGGGGCGAAGAATGGCTACACCTTC. Translated: CASSWLVFPGAKNGYTF.

This clonotype was counted a few times. The chain is built from TRBV7-2 and TRBJ2-5, with D possibly being TRBD1 or TRBD2 (6 bases each). Trimming took 7 bases from V and 5 from J, leaving 14 bases between them. This CDR3 is 13 amino acids long. Germline loops: CDR1 SGHTA, CDR2 FQGNSA. Here the CDR3 DNA reads TGTGCCAGCACCTACAGGGCGGGGGAGACCCAGTACTTC. Translating it yields CASTYRAGETQYF. Using reference TRBV7-2 and TRBJ2-5 for the parts outside the CDR3, the full variable domain is GAGVSQSPSNKVTEKGKDVELRCDPISGHTALYWYRQSLGQGLEFLIYFQGNSAPDKSGLPSDRFSAERTGGSVSTLTIQRTQQEDSAVYLCASTYRAGETQYFGPGTRLLVL.

The V gene is TRBV12-3 or TRBV12-4, the J gene TRBJ1-5; possible D gene TRBD1, 6 bases. V dropped 5 bases and J dropped 3 bases, with 14 bases sitting between them. The CDR3 contains 15 residues. The CDR3 loop is CASSGGQKLNQPQHF. The CDR3 DNA sequence: TGTGCCAGCAGTGGAGGACAGAAACTCAATCAGCCCCAGCATTTT.

A note on this clonotype: The junction does not match germline at one end; this may be a read error. V and J are TRBV4-1 and TRBJ2-5; D tentatively fits TRBD1 or TRBD2 (7 bases each). The CDR3 contains 17 residues. Germline V gene data show CDR1 as MGHRA and CDR2 as YSYEKL. The CDR3 spells CASSHLTSARGQGTQYF. The CDR3 DNA sequence: TGCGCCAGCAGCCACCTCACTAGCGCTAGGGGGCAAGGGACCCAGTACTTC.

This clonotype was seen ten or more times. The V gene is TRBV7-2, the J gene TRBJ1-2; TRBD1 matches 7 bases. Germline V lookup: CDR1 SGHTA, CDR2 FQGNSA. The CDR3 is 13 amino acids. With V trimmed by 6 bases and J by 3 bases, 4 bases remained unmatched. The CDR3 DNA follows: TGTGCCAGCAGTCCACAGGGGTACTATGGCTACACCTTC. Amino acid sequence: CASSPQGYYGYTF.

This rearrangement joins TRBV7-8 to TRBJ2-1; 7 bases fit TRBD2. The CDR3 runs to 15 residues. V was clipped by 1 base and J by 10 bases; unmatched bases: 10. Germline V gene lookup returns CDR1 SGHVS and CDR2 FQNEAQ. The CDR3 bases are TGTGCCAGCAGCTTAGTCGCGGGAGTATCAGGGGAGCAGTTCTTC. Its protein product is CASSLVAGVSGEQFF. The full variable domain, rest sourced from reference TRBV7-8 and TRBJ2-1, is GAGVSQSPRYKVAKRGQDVALRCDPISGHVSLFWYQQALGQGPEFLTYFQNEAQLDKSGLPSDRFFAERPEGSVSTLKIQRTQQEDSAVYLCASSLVAGVSGEQFFGPGTRLTVL.

This clonotype occurred many times. The V gene is TRBV12-3 or TRBV12-4, the J gene TRBJ2-2; 10 bases agree with TRBD2. Trimming took 5 bases from V and 4 from J; bases not matched to a gene: 10. CDR3 length equals 17 residues. The CDR3, as DNA: TGTGCCAGCAGTACCCAATCTAGCGGGAGTGCCACCGGGGAGCTGTTTTTT. This encodes CASSTQSSGSATGELFF.

The chain combines TRBV27 with TRBJ1-4; 7 bases are a match to TRBD1. In germline, CDR1 is MNHEY, CDR2 SMNVEV (reference sequence). The CDR3 is made up of 16 amino acids. V trimming: 4 bases; J trimming: 4 bases; junction bases outside the gene matches: 9. The CDR3 loop is CASSSHGDSFNEKLFF. DNA for the CDR3: TGTGCCAGCAGTTCCCATGGGGACAGCTTTAATGAAAAACTGTTTTTT.